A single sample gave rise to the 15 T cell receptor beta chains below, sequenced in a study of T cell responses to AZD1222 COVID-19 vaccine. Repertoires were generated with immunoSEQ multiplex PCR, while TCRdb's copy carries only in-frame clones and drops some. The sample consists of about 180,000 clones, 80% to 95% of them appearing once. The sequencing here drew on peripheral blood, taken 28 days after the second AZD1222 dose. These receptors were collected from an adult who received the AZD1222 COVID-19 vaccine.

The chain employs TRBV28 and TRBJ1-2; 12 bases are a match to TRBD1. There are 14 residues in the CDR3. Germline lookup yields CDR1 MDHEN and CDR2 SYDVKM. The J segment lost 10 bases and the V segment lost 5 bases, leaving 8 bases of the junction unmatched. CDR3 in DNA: TGTGCCAGCAGTCTCTCGGGACAGGGGGCTGCCTACACCTTC. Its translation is CASSLSGQGAAYTF.

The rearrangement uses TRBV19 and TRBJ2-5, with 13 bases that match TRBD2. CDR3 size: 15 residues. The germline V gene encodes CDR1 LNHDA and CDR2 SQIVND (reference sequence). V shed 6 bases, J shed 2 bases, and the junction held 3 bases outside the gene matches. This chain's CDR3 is CASSLGLAGQETQYF. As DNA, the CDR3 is TGTGCCAGTAGCCTGGGACTAGCGGGGCAAGAGACCCAGTACTTC.

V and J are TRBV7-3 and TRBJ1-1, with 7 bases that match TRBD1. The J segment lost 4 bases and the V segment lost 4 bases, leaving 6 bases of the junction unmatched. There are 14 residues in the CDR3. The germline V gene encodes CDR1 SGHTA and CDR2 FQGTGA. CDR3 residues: CASSSTGRFTEAFF. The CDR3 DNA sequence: TGTGCCAGCAGCTCGACAGGGAGGTTCACTGAAGCTTTCTTT.

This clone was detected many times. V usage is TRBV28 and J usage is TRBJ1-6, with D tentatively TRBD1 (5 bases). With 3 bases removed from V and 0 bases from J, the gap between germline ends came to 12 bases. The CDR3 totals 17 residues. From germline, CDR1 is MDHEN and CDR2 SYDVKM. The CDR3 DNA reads TGTGCCAGCAGTTTCAGACAGACCTTCTCCTATAATTCACCCCTCCACTTT. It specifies CASSFRQTFSYNSPLHF.

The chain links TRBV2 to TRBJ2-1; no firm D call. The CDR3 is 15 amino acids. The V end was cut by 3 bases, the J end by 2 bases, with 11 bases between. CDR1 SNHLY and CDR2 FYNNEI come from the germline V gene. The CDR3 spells CASSEVKPPYNEQFF. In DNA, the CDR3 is TGTGCCAGCAGTGAGGTGAAACCCCCCTACAATGAGCAGTTCTTC.

CDR3 region: CASSEREGRRTSGKVTDTQYF. The CDR3 DNA follows: TGTGCCAGCAGTGAAAGAGAGGGGAGAAGGACTAGCGGTAAAGTCACAGATACGCAGTATTTT. This chain connects TRBV6-1 to TRBJ2-3, with TRBD2 matching over 10 bases. Per the germline V gene, CDR1 is MNHNS and CDR2 is SASEGT. V was pared by 2 bases and J by 2 bases, with 19 bases of the junction left unmatched. The CDR3 is 21 residues long.

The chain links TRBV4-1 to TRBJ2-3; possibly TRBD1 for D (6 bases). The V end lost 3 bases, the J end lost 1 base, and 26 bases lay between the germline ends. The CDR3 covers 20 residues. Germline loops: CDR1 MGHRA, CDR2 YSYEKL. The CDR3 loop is CASSHLPGQGLEGGTDTQYF. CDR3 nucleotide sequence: TGCGCCAGCAGCCACCTACCGGGACAAGGTCTAGAGGGGGGCACAGATACGCAGTATTTT.

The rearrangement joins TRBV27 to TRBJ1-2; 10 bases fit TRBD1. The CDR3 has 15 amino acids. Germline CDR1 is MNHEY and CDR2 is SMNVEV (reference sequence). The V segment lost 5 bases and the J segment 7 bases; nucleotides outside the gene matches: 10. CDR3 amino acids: CASSKPGQGTLGYTF. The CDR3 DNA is TGTGCCAGCAGTAAACCGGGACAGGGGACTCTTGGCTACACCTTC.

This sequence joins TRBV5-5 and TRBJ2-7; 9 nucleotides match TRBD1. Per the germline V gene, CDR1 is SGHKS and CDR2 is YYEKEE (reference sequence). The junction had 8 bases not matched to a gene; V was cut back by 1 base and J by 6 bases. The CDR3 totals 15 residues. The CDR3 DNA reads TGTGCCAGCAGCTTGCCACCGGGACAGGGTTCCGAGCAGTACTTC. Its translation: CASSLPPGQGSEQYF.

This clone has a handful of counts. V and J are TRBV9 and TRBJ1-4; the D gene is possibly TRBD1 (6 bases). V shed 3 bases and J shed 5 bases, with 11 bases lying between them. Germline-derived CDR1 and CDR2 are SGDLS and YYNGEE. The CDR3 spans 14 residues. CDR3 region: CASSDGGTNEKLFF. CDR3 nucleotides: TGTGCCAGCAGCGATGGGGGCACCAATGAAAAACTGTTTTTT. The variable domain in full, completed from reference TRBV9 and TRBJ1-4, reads DSGVTQTPKHLITATGQRVTLRCSPRSGDLSVYWYQQSLDQGLQFLIQYYNGEERAKGNILERFSAQQFPDLHSELNLSSLELGDSALYFCASSDGGTNEKLFFGSGTQLSVL.

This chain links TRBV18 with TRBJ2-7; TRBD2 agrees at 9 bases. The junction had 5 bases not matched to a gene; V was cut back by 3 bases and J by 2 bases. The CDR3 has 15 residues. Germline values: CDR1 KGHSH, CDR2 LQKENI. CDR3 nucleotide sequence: TGTGCCAGCTCACCCCCGGGACTAGCAACCTACGAGCAGTACTTC. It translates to CASSPPGLATYEQYF.

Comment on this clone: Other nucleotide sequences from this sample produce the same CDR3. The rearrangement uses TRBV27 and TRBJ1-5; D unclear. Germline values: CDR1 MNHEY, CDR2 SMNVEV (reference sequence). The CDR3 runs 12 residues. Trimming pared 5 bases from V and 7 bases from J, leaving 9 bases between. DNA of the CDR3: TGTGCCAGCAGTCCTCTTGGGCAGCCCCAGCATTTT. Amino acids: CASSPLGQPQHF.

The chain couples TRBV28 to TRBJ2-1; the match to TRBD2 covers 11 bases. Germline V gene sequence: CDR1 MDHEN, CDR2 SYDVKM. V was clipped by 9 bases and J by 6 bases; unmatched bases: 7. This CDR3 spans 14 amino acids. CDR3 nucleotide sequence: TGTGCCAGTGTAGCGGGAGGGCCGGCCAATGAGCAGTTCTTC. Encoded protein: CASVAGGPANEQFF.

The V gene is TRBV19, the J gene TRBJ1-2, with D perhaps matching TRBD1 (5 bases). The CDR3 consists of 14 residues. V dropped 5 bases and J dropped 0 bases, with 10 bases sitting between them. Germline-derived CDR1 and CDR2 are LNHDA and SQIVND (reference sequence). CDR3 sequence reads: CASSSRGSNYGYTF. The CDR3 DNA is TGTGCCAGTAGTTCTAGGGGTTCTAACTATGGCTACACCTTC.

This chain's CDR3 is CASSIGMTEPSYNSPLHF. The CDR3 region has the DNA TGTGCCAGCAGCATCGGGATGACCGAACCCTCCTATAATTCACCCCTCCACTTT. The chain joins TRBV9 to TRBJ1-6; D not certain. Germline V gene data show CDR1 as SGDLS and CDR2 as YYNGEE. V was cut by 4 bases and J by 0 bases, with 17 bases left in between. CDR3 length: 18 amino acids.